The 24 T cell receptor beta chains in this list originate from one sample, sequenced in a study of cytomegalovirus exposure and HLA in healthy donors. Profiled with immunoSEQ multiplex PCR; TCRdb holds only in-frame clones, not every one. The sample includes fewer than 200,000 clones, 95% to 97% of them seen just once. Sequenced input: PBMCs. Source of these receptors: a woman aged 18-29 years in good health and CMV-seronegative.

With respect to this clone: Other DNA sequences in the same sample also yield this CDR3. The chain has TRBV19 and TRBJ2-5; D may be TRBD1 (6 bases). Trimming stripped 5 bases from V and 1 base from J, with 11 bases between. Germline CDR1 is LNHDA and CDR2 is SQIVND (reference sequence). CDR3 length equals 14 residues. CDR3: CASSPGTSQETQYF. Here the CDR3 DNA reads TGTGCCAGTAGTCCCGGGACAAGCCAAGAGACCCAGTACTTC.

This chain links TRBV9 with TRBJ2-5; 11 bases align to TRBD1. V was pared by 3 bases and J by 5 bases, with 6 bases of the junction left unmatched. CDR3 size: 15 residues. Germline V CDR1 and CDR2: SGDLS, YYNGEE. Written as DNA, the CDR3 is TGTGCCAGCAGCGCAGGACAGGGGGCGCGGGAGACCCAGTACTTC. Translated: CASSAGQGARETQYF. Combining the CDR3 with reference TRBV9 and TRBJ2-5 gives the whole variable domain DSGVTQTPKHLITATGQRVTLRCSPRSGDLSVYWYQQSLDQGLQFLIQYYNGEERAKGNILERFSAQQFPDLHSELNLSSLELGDSALYFCASSAGQGARETQYFGPGTRLLVL.

The rearrangement uses TRBV9 and TRBJ1-2; D unclear. V lost 0 bases and J 8 bases, leaving 5 bases between the germline ends. Germline CDR1 and CDR2: SGDLS and YYNGEE. This CDR3 region has 11 residues. Written as DNA, the CDR3 is TGTGCCAGCAGCGTAGGCGGCGGCTACACCTTC. Residues: CASSVGGGYTF.

At least ten counts were recorded for this clone. This sequence joins TRBV4-2 and TRBJ2-7, with 15 bases matching TRBD2. This CDR3 comprises 17 residues. The V and J ends lost 1 base and 5 bases, in that order; junction bases with no gene match: 6. Germline V lookup: CDR1 LGHNA, CDR2 YNFKEQ. DNA for the CDR3: TGTGCCAGCAGCCAAGGGACTAGCGGGGGGGCCTACCACGAGCAGTACTTC. Amino acid sequence: CASSQGTSGGAYHEQYF.

The rearrangement uses TRBV9 and TRBJ1-1; D unclear. Germline V gives CDR1 SGDLS, CDR2 YYNGEE. There are 17 residues in the CDR3. The V and J ends lost 0 bases and 0 bases respectively, with 15 bases between them. The CDR3 is CASSVGQPGLMNTEAFF. The CDR3, as DNA: TGTGCCAGCAGCGTAGGACAACCGGGGTTAATGAACACTGAAGCTTTCTTT.

The CDR3: CASSLTSGGLSYEQYF. The CDR3, as DNA: TGTGCCAGCAGTTTAACTAGCGGGGGGTTGTCCTACGAGCAGTACTTC. This chain links TRBV27 with TRBJ2-7; TRBD2 matches at 12 bases. Unmatched junction bases numbered 3, after V lost 2 bases and J lost 1 base. CDR3 size: 16 residues. Germline CDR1 MNHEY, CDR2 SMNVEV (reference sequence).

V and J are TRBV9 and TRBJ2-1; D call uncertain. Germline CDR1 and CDR2: SGDLS and YYNGEE. The V gene lost 0 bases and the J gene lost 9 bases, with 16 bases spanning the gap. This CDR3 is built from 15 residues. The CDR3 DNA reads as TGTGCCAGCAGCGTAGAGATAGTGGGCATCGTTGAGCAGTTCTTC. The encoded protein is CASSVEIVGIVEQFF.

The chain has TRBV7-3 and TRBJ2-5; the match to TRBD1 covers 9 bases. The CDR3 runs to 16 residues. CDR1 is SGHTA and CDR2 is FQGTGA in the germline V gene. Trimming removed 4 bases from V and 5 bases from J; junction bases left unmatched: 11. The chain's CDR3 is CASSSGTGLSGETQYF. The CDR3 DNA reads as TGTGCCAGCAGCTCCGGGACAGGGCTAAGTGGGGAGACCCAGTACTTC.

The chain uses TRBV19 and TRBJ1-5, with TRBD1 matching 7 bases. Germline CDR1 is LNHDA and CDR2 is SQIVND (reference sequence). J gave up 6 bases and V 3 bases, and 5 bases lay outside the gene matches. The CDR3 runs to 14 residues. The CDR3 reads CASSIQGGGQPQHF. The CDR3 nucleotides read TGTGCCAGTAGTATTCAGGGGGGCGGTCAGCCCCAGCATTTT. Full variable domain (outside the CDR3, taken from reference TRBV19 and TRBJ1-5): DGGITQSPKYLFRKEGQNVTLSCEQNLNHDAMYWYRQDPGQGLRLIYYSQIVNDFQKGDIAEGYSVSREKKESFPLTVTSAQKNPTAFYLCASSIQGGGQPQHFGDGTRLSIL.

For the CDR3, the DNA is TGCGCCAGCAGGGGGACAGGAGAAGAAAAACTGTTTTTT. Protein: CASRGTGEEKLFF. This chain joins TRBV10-1 and TRBJ1-4; 8 bases map to TRBD1. The CDR3 covers 13 residues. Germline V lookup: CDR1 WNHNN, CDR2 SYGVQD (reference sequence). V gave up 6 bases and J gave up 8 bases; unmatched junction bases: 5.

The chain couples TRBV7-9 to TRBJ2-3; 7 bases match TRBD1. Germline V gene lookup returns CDR1 SEHNR and CDR2 FQNEAQ (reference sequence). V lost 1 base, J lost 0 bases, and 4 bases stayed unmatched. There are 16 residues in the CDR3. CDR3 residues: CASSLGRGQSTDTQYF. The DNA of the CDR3 is TGTGCCAGCAGCTTAGGTCGGGGACAGAGCACAGATACGCAGTATTTT. The full variable domain, completed using reference TRBV7-9 and TRBJ2-3, is DTGVSQNPRHKITKRGQNVTFRCDPISEHNRLYWYRQTLGQGPEFLTYFQNEAQLEKSRLLSDRFSAERPKGSFSTLEIQRTEQGDSAMYLCASSLGRGQSTDTQYFGPGTRLTVL.

The gene calls are TRBV30 and TRBJ2-5; D remains ambiguous. V was cut by 0 bases and J by 5 bases, with 4 bases left in between. CDR3 length: 11 residues. Germline V lookup: CDR1 GTSNPN, CDR2 SVGIG (reference sequence). The CDR3 DNA is TGTGCCTGGAGTGTAGAGGAGACCCAGTACTTC. Its protein product is CAWSVEETQYF.

The rearrangement joins TRBV9 to TRBJ2-7; 9 nucleotides match TRBD1. V dropped 4 bases and J dropped 7; count of bases not matched to a gene: 15. The CDR3 spans 16 residues. Germline lookup yields CDR1 SGDLS and CDR2 YYNGEE. The DNA of the CDR3 is TGTGCCAGCAGCACCTCCTCGGGACAGGGCGGGCGGGAGCAGTACTTC. Its translation is CASSTSSGQGGREQYF.

V usage is TRBV9 and J usage is TRBJ2-5; 7 nucleotides agree with TRBD2. The CDR3 extends over 14 amino acids. V lost 6 bases to trimming and J lost 2 bases; unmatched junction nucleotides: 7. The V gene's germline CDR1 is SGDLS and CDR2 YYNGEE. For the CDR3, the DNA is TGTGCCAGCAATAAAAGACTAGCTCAAGAGACCCAGTACTTC. Amino acid sequence: CASNKRLAQETQYF.

The chain carries TRBV7-9 and TRBJ1-3; the D gene is possibly TRBD1 (6 bases). Germline CDR1 is SEHNR and CDR2 is FQNEAQ (reference sequence). There are 16 residues in the CDR3. Trimming removed 7 bases from V and 0 bases from J, with 16 bases in between. The chain's CDR3 is CASTSPGTNSGNTIYF. CDR3 DNA: TGTGCCAGCACCTCCCCTGGGACAAACTCTGGAAACACCATATATTTT.

CDR3 nucleotide sequence: TGCGCCAGCAGCCAAGATTTTGTATCGGGCGAGCAGTACTTC. Translated, it gives CASSQDFVSGEQYF. The V gene is TRBV4-3, the J gene TRBJ2-7; D not resolved. The germline gives CDR1 LGHNA, CDR2 YSLEER. CDR3 length: 14 amino acids. With 0 bases removed from V and 6 bases from J, the gap between germline ends came to 12 bases.

The rearrangement joins TRBV2 to TRBJ2-2; 7 bases agree with TRBD2. Germline V gene lookup returns CDR1 SNHLY and CDR2 FYNNEI. V lost 3 bases to trimming and J lost 5 bases; unmatched junction nucleotides: 9. This CDR3 is built from 16 residues. In DNA, the CDR3 is TGTGCCAGCAGTGATCAAGGACTAGTAAATACCGGGGAGCTGTTTTTT. Translation gives CASSDQGLVNTGELFF.

The rearrangement links TRBV5-6 to TRBJ2-3; weak D call: TRBD1 (6 bases). CDR3 length equals 15 residues. Germline CDR1 and CDR2: SGHDT and YYEEEE. Trimming removed 0 bases from V and 4 bases from J, with 12 bases in between. In DNA, the CDR3 is TGTGCCAGCAGCTTGGGAGGACAGCTACCAGATACGCAGTATTTT. As protein: CASSLGGQLPDTQYF.

The CDR3 spells CSVERGEGAYGYTF. The CDR3 nucleotides are TGCAGCGTTGAAAGAGGAGAAGGGGCCTATGGCTACACCTTC. This chain connects TRBV29-1 to TRBJ1-2, with D tentatively TRBD1 (5 bases). Germline values: CDR1 SQVTM, CDR2 ANQGSEA. V gave up 2 bases and J gave up 4 bases, with 14 bases separating them. The CDR3 has 14 amino acids.

This rearrangement joins TRBV5-6 to TRBJ2-2; 9 nucleotides line up with TRBD1. CDR3 size: 18 residues. Germline assignment: CDR1 SGHDT and CDR2 YYEEEE. V lost 4 bases to trimming and J lost 5 bases; unmatched junction nucleotides: 15. CDR3: CASSLGQGVPRITGELFF. CDR3 DNA sequence: TGTGCCAGCAGCCTGGGACAGGGTGTCCCACGCATAACCGGGGAGCTGTTTTTT.

V and J are TRBV6-5 and TRBJ1-1, with D hard to call. The V end was cut by 6 bases, the J end by 9 bases, with 14 bases between. Germline CDR1 reads MNHEY; CDR2 reads SVGAGI. This CDR3 is 12 amino acids long. The CDR3 loop is CASSSKSGQAFF. CDR3 coding DNA: TGTGCCAGCAGCTCGAAGTCAGGTCAAGCTTTCTTT.

The gene calls are TRBV19 and TRBJ1-2, with D uncertain. V lost 5 bases and J 8 bases, leaving 9 bases between the germline ends. Germline V CDR1 and CDR2: LNHDA, SQIVND (reference sequence). This CDR3 has 11 residues. CDR3 nucleotides: TGTGCCAGTAGTCTGGGAGGCGGCTACACCTTC. It specifies CASSLGGGYTF.

The chain couples TRBV7-3 to TRBJ2-1; D is uncertain. Trimming cost V 2 bases and J 5 bases, with 7 bases left between them. Germline lookup yields CDR1 SGHTA and CDR2 FQGTGA. This CDR3 comprises 13 residues. In nucleotides, the CDR3 is TGTGCCAGCAGCTTATACAGCAACAATGAGCAGTTCTTC. It specifies CASSLYSNNEQFF.

This rearrangement joins TRBV7-9 to TRBJ1-2; 10 nucleotides line up with TRBD1. The CDR3 sequence is 16 residues long. The trim removed 0 bases at V and 4 bases at J, leaving 5 bases unmatched. CDR1 and CDR2 from the germline V gene are SEHNR and FQNEAQ (reference sequence). DNA for the CDR3: TGTGCCAGCAGCTTAGCTGGGACAGGGGAGAGCTATGGCTACACCTTC. It encodes CASSLAGTGESYGYTF.